Sequencing of this T cell receptor beta chain was carried out in a study of T cells in women clearing cervical HPV infection. All participants had a single incident cervical HPV16 infection, and prevalent HPV16 infections were excluded. MY09/MY11 PCR detected cervical HPV DNA; dot-blot assigned genotypes. For this clone: Its antigen remains unidentified. The DNA ends 3 residues before the CDR3 does, and the rest of the CDR3 is filled in from the germline J gene.

General observations from the study: Repertoire richness, not evenness, was significantly elevated in CIN3+ cases versus controls.

Some clones are missing from TCRdb's copy, which holds only in-frame ones; the method was immunoSEQ multiplex PCR. Recorded for this sample: 20,000 to 25,000 clones. Germline V gene sequence: CDR1 SGHAT, CDR2 FQNNGV. The ends were cut back, 0 bases at V and 2 bases at J, with 10 bases in the middle. The CDR3 extends over 15 amino acids. The source is a woman aged 18 to 69 with a cervical HPV16 infection that either progressed to CIN3+ or cleared (not recorded which). Material for sequencing was blood buffy coat. V gene TRBV11-2 combines with J gene TRBJ1-2, with D uncertain. CDR3 in amino acids: CASSLDNRQNYGYTF. CDR3 DNA, as far as it was read: TGTGCCAGCAGCTTAGATAATAGACAAAACTATGGC.